This TCR beta chain was found in a study of blood T cell repertoires in COVID-19. Across the whole study: Samples representing acute and convalescent COVID-19 were sourced from the United States, Italy and Spain. Nucleic acid was either cDNA or gDNA, and it came from T cells, B-cell-depleted T cells, or PBMCs.

The CDR3 is 14 residues long. In germline, CDR1 is MDHEN, CDR2 SYDVKM. Trimming left V 6 bases short and J 4 bases short, with 13 bases between. This clone was counted only a few times. Original handling: Scientists estimated how many nucleated cells there were by amplifying reference gene primers. Clones were read by immunoSEQ multiplex PCR, and TCRdb kept only the in-frame ones, dropping some. That table gives V, J and clone size, and the DNA gave D and trimming. Among 150,000 to 200,000 clones, 85% to 90% were seen once, and the ten largest hold 3% to 4.5%. The V gene is TRBV28, the J gene TRBJ1-5; no clear D. The specimen sequenced was peripheral blood. The source is a man in his late teens or twenties with active or convalescent COVID-19. The CDR3 DNA reads as TGTGCCAGCAGGAACGCGGGCGAAAATCAGCCCCAGCATTTT. This sequence encodes CASRNAGENQPQHF.